Presented here are 14 T cell receptor beta chains from one specimen sequenced in a study of blood T cells in healthy people across ages. Using a J-beta primer mix together with a sample-barcoded 5' primer, a second PCR was run for roughly 7 to 12 cycles. TCRdb itself ran the 5' RACE reads through MiXCR, one entry per CDR3 protein. The table shows around 1,500,000 distinct CDR3 sequences, with about 28% occurring only once. The specimen was blood. These receptors all come from a woman aged 30 to 39 in good health.

The chain's CDR3 is CASSTRGRGSYEQYF. CDR3 DNA sequence: TGTGCCAGCAGTACCAGGGGGAGAGGTTCCTACGAGCAGTACTTC. The chain is built from TRBV12-3 or TRBV12-4 and TRBJ2-7; 7 bases line up with TRBD1. This CDR3 has 15 residues. V lost 5 bases to trimming and J lost 1 base; unmatched junction nucleotides: 8.

To note about this clonotype: Just one base apart from a much larger clone, this may be a read error. CDR3 DNA: TGTGCCAGCAGCTTAGGGACTAGCTGGGTCGATGAGCAGTACTTC. Residues: CASSLGTSWVDEQYF. V usage is TRBV7-7 and J usage is TRBJ2-7; 8 bases align to TRBD2. The CDR3 length is 15 residues. Losses at the gene ends were 1 base for V and 7 bases for J; bases not matched to a gene: 9. Germline V CDR1 and CDR2: SSHAT, FNYEAQ (reference sequence).

This clonotype was recorded a few times. The chain has TRBV25-1 and TRBJ1-1, with 7 bases fitting TRBD1. J gave up 5 bases and V 8 bases, and 11 bases lay outside the gene matches. The CDR3 has 14 residues. The germline V gene has CDR1 MGHDK and CDR2 SYGVNS. The CDR3 loop reads CASGSDRLWTEAFF. Here the CDR3 DNA reads TGTGCCAGCGGATCGGACAGGTTATGGACTGAAGCTTTCTTT.

The chain is built from TRBV20-1 and TRBJ1-5, with 11 bases identical to TRBD1. Germline CDR1 DFQATT, CDR2 SNEGSKA (reference sequence). This CDR3 contains 14 residues. With V trimmed by 3 bases and J by 6 bases, 4 bases remained unmatched. The chain's CDR3 is CSARAGTGGQPQHF. The CDR3 region has the DNA TGCAGTGCTAGGGCCGGGACAGGGGGTCAGCCCCAGCATTTT.

V and J are TRBV18 and TRBJ2-7; TRBD1 might be the D (6 bases). There are 15 residues in the CDR3. The V and J ends lost 0 bases and 0 bases respectively, with 9 bases between them. Germline V gene data show CDR1 as KGHSH and CDR2 as LQKENI. The CDR3 sequence is CASSPPTGLSYEQYF. The CDR3 DNA reads as TGTGCCAGCTCACCACCAACAGGGCTCTCCTACGAGCAGTACTTC.

This rearrangement joins TRBV7-8 to TRBJ2-7; 8 bases are a match to TRBD1. The CDR3 contains 14 residues. V shed 6 bases and J 6 bases; nucleotides not matched to a gene: 10. The germline CDR1 and CDR2 sequences are SGHVS and FQNEAQ. CDR3 DNA sequence: TGTGCCAGCAGTCCTTACCCAGGGGGCGGCGAGCAGTACTTC. Translated: CASSPYPGGGEQYF.

This clonotype was seen ten or more times. The chain couples TRBV29-1 to TRBJ1-1; D perhaps matches TRBD1 (6 bases). V lost 7 bases and J lost 0, with 12 bases in between. CDR3 length: 13 amino acids. Germline CDR1 is SQVTM and CDR2 is ANQGSEA. The CDR3 nucleotides read TGCAGCGCAGGGGCGCAGATGAACACTGAAGCTTTCTTT. Its protein is CSAGAQMNTEAFF.

Concerning this clonotype itself: The junction differs from germline at one of its ends, possibly a read error. The chain employs TRBV20-1 and TRBJ2-1; D not certain. The CDR3 is 14 residues long. CDR1 is DFQATT, CDR2 SNEGSKA, per germline (reference sequence). The CDR3 DNA is TGCAGTGCTAGAGATGGCTCCCACTACAATGGGCAGTTCTTC. It specifies CSARDGSHYNGQFF.

This clonotype was recorded a few times. V is TRBV4-1 and J is TRBJ2-7, with TRBD2 identical over 9 bases. Germline V gives CDR1 MGHRA, CDR2 YSYEKL. V shed 3 bases, J shed 2 bases, and the junction held 5 bases outside the gene matches. There are 15 residues in the CDR3. The CDR3, as DNA: TGCGCCAGCAGCCAGGGGCGGGGGGGCACCTACGAGCAGTACTTC. The encoded protein is CASSQGRGGTYEQYF.

V usage is TRBV5-1 and J usage is TRBJ2-7; TRBD2 is a possible D gene (5 bases). Between the trimmed V and J ends, which lost 2 bases and 10 bases, there was a span of 16 bases. The germline gives CDR1 SGHRS, CDR2 YFSETQ. CDR3 length: 13 amino acids. The CDR3 loop reads CASSFSRGEAQYF. Written as DNA, the CDR3 is TGCGCCAGCAGCTTCTCCCGGGGAGAGGCCCAGTACTTC.

This clonotype has more than one count but fewer than ten. The rearrangement uses TRBV5-1 and TRBJ2-1; TRBD1 matches at 9 bases. This CDR3 is built from 15 residues. V shed 4 bases and J 6 bases; nucleotides not matched to a gene: 8. CDR1 is SGHRS and CDR2 is YFSETQ in the germline V gene. CDR3 loop: CASSQGTGLGNEQFF. As DNA, the CDR3 is TGCGCCAGCAGCCAGGGGACAGGGCTGGGCAATGAGCAGTTCTTC. Full variable domain (remainder filled in from reference TRBV5-1 and TRBJ2-1): KAGVTQTPRYLIKTRGQQVTLSCSPISGHRSVSWYQQTPGQGLQFLFEYFSETQRNKGNFPGRFSGRQFSNSRSEMNVSTLELGDSALYLCASSQGTGLGNEQFFGPGTRLTVL.

The rearrangement uses TRBV6-8 and TRBJ2-5; 12 positions match TRBD2. Trimming took 0 bases from V and 2 from J; bases not matched to a gene: 10. The length of the CDR3 is 19 residues. The germline CDR1 and CDR2 sequences are MNHGY and SAAAGT. CDR3 DNA sequence: TGTGCCAGCAGTTACTCGGAAGGGACTAGCGGGCGCCCGCAAGAGACCCAGTACTTC. This encodes CASSYSEGTSGRPQETQYF.

This rearrangement joins TRBV5-1 to TRBJ2-5, with D tentatively TRBD1 (5 bases). The length of the CDR3 is 16 residues. Germline CDR1 is SGHRS and CDR2 is YFSETQ. V dropped 0 bases and J dropped 7 bases, with 19 bases sitting between them. The CDR3 here is CASSLDPLPRVGTQYF. CDR3 bases: TGCGCCAGCAGCTTGGACCCCCTGCCCAGGGTGGGGACCCAGTACTTC.

This chain joins TRBV12-3 or TRBV12-4 and TRBJ2-5; a weak D match, TRBD1 (5 bases). Trimming removed 7 bases from V and 5 bases from J, with 17 bases in between. This CDR3 region has 14 residues. The CDR3 DNA follows: TGTGCCAGCAAAGTATACAGGACCGAGGAGACCCAGTACTTC. Translated, it gives CASKVYRTEETQYF.